A single sample gave rise to the 8 T cell receptor beta chains below, sequenced in a study of Graves' ophthalmopathy and Graves' hyperthyroidism. Amplification from RNA transcripts yielded the TCR beta CDR3 regions. RT-PCR was first run with HTBI primers, then multiplex PCR in a second round. One entry per CDR3 protein results from TCRdb running MiXCR on the multiplex PCR reads. The table includes hundreds of thousands of distinct CDR3 sequences, roughly two fifths detected once. Sequencing input: peripheral blood. The receptors originated from an adult man with Graves' ophthalmopathy.

The rearrangement uses TRBV3-1 and TRBJ1-2; D not resolved. The CDR3 covers 14 residues. The ends were cut back, 0 bases at V and 2 bases at J, with 7 bases in the middle. Looked up from germline, CDR1 is LGHDT and CDR2 is YNNKEL (reference sequence). The CDR3 sequence is CASSQDFENYGYTF. The CDR3 DNA follows: TGTGCCAGCAGCCAAGATTTCGAGAACTATGGCTACACCTTC.

This clonotype appeared many times. This chain links TRBV5-4 with TRBJ1-1; 10 nucleotides line up with TRBD1. J gave up 6 bases and V 5 bases, and 7 bases lay outside the gene matches. CDR1 is SGHNT and CDR2 is YYREEE in the germline V gene (reference sequence). The CDR3 loop spans 14 amino acids. This chain's CDR3 is CASREGQGTAEAFF. The CDR3 DNA sequence: TGTGCCAGCAGAGAGGGACAGGGGACCGCTGAAGCTTTCTTT.

As to this clonotype: One base away lies a much larger clone, so this may be a sequencing read error. This sequence joins TRBV10-3 and TRBJ1-2, with unresolved D. V lost 6 bases, J lost 9 bases, and 20 bases lay in between. This CDR3 region has 14 residues. Looked up from germline, CDR1 is ENHRY and CDR2 is SYGVKD. CDR3 loop: CAIRLTGPRVSYTF. In DNA, the CDR3 is TGTGCCATCAGGCTCACCGGGCCACGAGTCAGCTACACCTTC.

V usage is TRBV10-3 and J usage is TRBJ2-5, with 7 positions matching TRBD2. The germline gives CDR1 ENHRY, CDR2 SYGVKD. CDR3 length: 14 residues. The CDR3 DNA is TGTGCGCTGATTGAGGGAGCGGGGACTGAGACCCAGTACTTC. Its translation: CALIEGAGTETQYF.

The chain couples TRBV7-2 to TRBJ2-7; 8 nucleotides agree with TRBD2. Germline assignment: CDR1 SGHTA and CDR2 FQGNSA. After removal of 1 base from V and 2 bases from J, the junction contained 4 bases not matched to a gene. The CDR3 is 15 amino acids. CDR3 sequence reads: CASSLGSGGAYEQYF. The CDR3 DNA reads TGTGCCAGCAGCTTAGGGTCCGGGGGGGCCTACGAGCAGTACTTC. The full variable domain, rest sourced from reference TRBV7-2 and TRBJ2-7, is GAGVSQSPSNKVTEKGKDVELRCDPISGHTALYWYRQSLGQGLEFLIYFQGNSAPDKSGLPSDRFSAERTGGSVSTLTIQRTQQEDSAVYLCASSLGSGGAYEQYFGPGTRLTVT.

Comment on this clonotype: This may arise from a read error, as a much more abundant clone is one base away. The chain carries TRBV19 and TRBJ1-5; 7 bases line up with TRBD1. The germline V gene encodes CDR1 LNHDA and CDR2 SQIVND (reference sequence). The CDR3 totals 15 residues. The V and J ends lost 7 bases and 3 bases, in that order; junction bases with no gene match: 9. The CDR3 loop is CASTPRQGHNQPQHF. The CDR3 coding sequence is TGTGCCAGTACCCCGAGACAGGGCCACAATCAGCCCCAGCATTTT.

This sequence joins TRBV29-1 and TRBJ2-5; tentatively, D is TRBD2 (6 bases). This CDR3 is built from 9 residues. Germline lookup yields CDR1 SQVTM and CDR2 ANQGSEA. Deletions cut 8 bases from V and 9 bases from J, with 10 bases between. DNA of the CDR3: TGCAGCTTGGGGGGACCCCAGTACTTC. This codes for CSLGGPQYF. Using reference TRBV29-1 and TRBJ2-5 for the parts outside the CDR3, the full variable domain is SAVISQKPSRDICQRGTSLTIQCQVDSQVTMMFWYRQQPGQSLTLIATANQGSEATYESGFVIDKFPISRPNLTFSTLTVSNMSPEDSSIYLCSLGGPQYFGPGTRLLVL.

This clonotype came up many times. The chain has TRBV25-1 and TRBJ1-6; perhaps TRBD1 as D (5 bases). Germline CDR1 is MGHDK and CDR2 is SYGVNS. CDR3 length: 13 amino acids. V was shortened by 8 bases and J by 12 bases, with 17 bases between the two germline ends. CDR3 bases: TGTGCCAGCTCACCTCGGGACGAGGGACCCCTCCACTTT. It codes for CASSPRDEGPLHF.